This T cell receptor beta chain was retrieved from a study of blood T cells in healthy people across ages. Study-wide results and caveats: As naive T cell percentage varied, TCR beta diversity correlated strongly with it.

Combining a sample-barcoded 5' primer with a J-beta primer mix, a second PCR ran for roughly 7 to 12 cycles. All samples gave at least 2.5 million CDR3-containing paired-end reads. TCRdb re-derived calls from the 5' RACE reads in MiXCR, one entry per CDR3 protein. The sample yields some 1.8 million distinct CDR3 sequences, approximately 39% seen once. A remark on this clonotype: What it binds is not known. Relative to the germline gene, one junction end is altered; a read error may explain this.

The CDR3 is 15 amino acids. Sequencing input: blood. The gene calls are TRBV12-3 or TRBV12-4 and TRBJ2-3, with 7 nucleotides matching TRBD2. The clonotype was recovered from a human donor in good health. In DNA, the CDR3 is TGTGCCAGCAGCCCCGGGACCACTAGCGCAGATGCGCAGTATTTT. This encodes CASSPGTTSADAQYF.